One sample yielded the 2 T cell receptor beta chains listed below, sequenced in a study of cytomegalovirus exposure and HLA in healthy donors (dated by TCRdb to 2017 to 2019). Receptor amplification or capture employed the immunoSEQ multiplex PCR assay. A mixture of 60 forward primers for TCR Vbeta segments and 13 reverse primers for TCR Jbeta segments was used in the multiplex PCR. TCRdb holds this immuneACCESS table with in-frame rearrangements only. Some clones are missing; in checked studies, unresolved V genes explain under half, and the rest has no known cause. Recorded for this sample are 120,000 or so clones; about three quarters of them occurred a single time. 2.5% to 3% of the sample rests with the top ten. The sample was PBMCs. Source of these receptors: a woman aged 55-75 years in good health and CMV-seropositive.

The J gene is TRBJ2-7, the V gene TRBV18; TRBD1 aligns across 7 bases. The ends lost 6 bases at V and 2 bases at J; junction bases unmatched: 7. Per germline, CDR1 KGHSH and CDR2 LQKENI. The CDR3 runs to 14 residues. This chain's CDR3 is CASSLLTGTYEQYF. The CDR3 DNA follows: TGTGCCAGCTCGCTGCTGACAGGGACCTACGAGCAGTACTTC.

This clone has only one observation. CDR3 nucleotides: TGTGCCAGCAGCCAAGATCTAGAGACTAGATACACAGATACGCAGTATTTT. Its translation is CASSQDLETRYTDTQYF. This chain joins TRBV4-2 and TRBJ2-3; D possibly corresponds to TRBD2 (6 bases). CDR1 is LGHNA and CDR2 is YNFKEQ in the germline V gene. The V gene lost 0 bases and the J gene lost 2 bases, with 15 bases spanning the gap. The CDR3 totals 17 residues.